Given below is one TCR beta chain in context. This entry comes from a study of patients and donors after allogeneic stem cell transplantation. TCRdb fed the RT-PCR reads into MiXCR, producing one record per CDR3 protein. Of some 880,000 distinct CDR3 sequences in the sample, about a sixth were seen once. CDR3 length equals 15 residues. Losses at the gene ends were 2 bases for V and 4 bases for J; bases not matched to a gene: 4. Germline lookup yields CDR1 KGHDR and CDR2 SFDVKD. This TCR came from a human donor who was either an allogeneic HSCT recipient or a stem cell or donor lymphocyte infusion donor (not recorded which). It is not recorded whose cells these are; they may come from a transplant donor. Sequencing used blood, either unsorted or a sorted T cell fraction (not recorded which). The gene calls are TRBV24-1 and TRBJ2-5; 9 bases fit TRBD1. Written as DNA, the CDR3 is TGTGCCACCAGTGATTCCTCGACAGGGGGAGAGACCCAGTACTTC. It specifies CATSDSSTGGETQYF.